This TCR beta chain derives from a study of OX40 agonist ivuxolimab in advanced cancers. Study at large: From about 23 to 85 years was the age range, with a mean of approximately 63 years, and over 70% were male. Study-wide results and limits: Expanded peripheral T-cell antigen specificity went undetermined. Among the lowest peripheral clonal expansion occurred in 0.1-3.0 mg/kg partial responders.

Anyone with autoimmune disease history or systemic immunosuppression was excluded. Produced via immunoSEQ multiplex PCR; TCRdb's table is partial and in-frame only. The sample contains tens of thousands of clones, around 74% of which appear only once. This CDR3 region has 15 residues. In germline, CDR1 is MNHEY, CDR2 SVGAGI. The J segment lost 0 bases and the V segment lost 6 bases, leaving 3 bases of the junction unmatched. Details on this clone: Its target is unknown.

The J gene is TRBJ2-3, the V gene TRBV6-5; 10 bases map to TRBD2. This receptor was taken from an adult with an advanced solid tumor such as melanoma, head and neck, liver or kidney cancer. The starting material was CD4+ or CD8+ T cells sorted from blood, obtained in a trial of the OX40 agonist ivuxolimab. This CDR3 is CASSALAGSTDTQYF. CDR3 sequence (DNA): TGTGCCAGCAGCGCACTAGCGGGAAGCACAGATACGCAGTATTTT.